This TCR beta chain was identified in a study of CD8 T cells in ankylosing spondylitis. Findings of the study overall: A motif of 8 or 9 highly homologous TCR beta variants was seen as apparently characteristic of ankylosing spondylitis blood.

The CDR3 is 16 residues long, ends included. Germline V CDR1 and CDR2: MNHEY, SVGAGI. The authors made TCR beta libraries by quantitative 5'-RACE with molecular barcodes. One entry per CDR3 protein results from TCRdb running MiXCR on the 5' RACE reads. The sample lists fewer than 450,000 distinct CDR3 sequences; about a sixth were seen once. On this clonotype itself: Its matching antigen is unknown. Because the CDR3's place on the DNA is in doubt, the DNA is left out and the CDR3 is given as listed by TCRdb.

The TCR comes from a male donor with ankylosing spondylitis. The sample was blood, either unsorted or a sorted T cell fraction (not recorded which). The chain recombines TRBV6-5 with TRBJ2-1; the listed D gene, TRBD1, was not tested against the DNA. The CDR3 reads CASSYSDRGHFGEQFF.